The rows below give T cell receptor beta chains drawn from one sample of a study of response to subunit inactivated influenza vaccine. TCRdb used MiXCR to reprocess the RT-PCR reads, holding one entry per CDR3 protein. The table lists about 500,000 distinct CDR3 sequences, roughly 13% of them singletons. The material sequenced was PBMCs from blood, taken roughly 6 weeks after vaccination. Receptor source: a man aged 45-60 years who received an inactivated influenza vaccine. Both conserved end residues are part of each CDR3. The D gene is left open where the match is weak. Clone size is shown for a subset of rows, as once, few, many or a class of expanded clone.

size: .; D: TRBD2; V: TRBV24-1; J: TRBJ2-1; DNA: TGTGCCACCAGTGATTCCGGGACTAGCGGGGGCCGCTCCTACAATGAGCAGTTCTTC; CDR3: CATSDSGTSGGRSYNEQFF
size: few; D: TRBD2; V: TRBV6-2/TRBV6-3; J: TRBJ2-2; DNA: TGTGCCAGCAGTCCACGGGGTAGCGGGGACACCGGGGAGCTGTTTTTT; CDR3: CASSPRGSGDTGELFF
size: .; D: .; V: TRBV4-1; J: TRBJ2-2; DNA: TGCGCCAGCAGCCAAGATCACCCCACCGGGGAGCTGTTTTTT; CDR3: CASSQDHPTGELFF
size: .; D: .; V: TRBV12-3/TRBV12-4; J: TRBJ1-1; DNA: TGTGCCAGCAGTTTAGCCAGGTCGATTAACACTGAAGCTTTCTTT; CDR3: CASSLARSINTEAFF
size: once; D: .; V: TRBV3-1; J: TRBJ1-1; DNA: TGTGCCAGCAGCCAAGACGGAAACCTTGGCGCTTTCTTT; CDR3: CASSQDGNLGAFF
size: .; D: .; V: TRBV12-3/TRBV12-4; J: TRBJ2-5; DNA: TGTGCCAGCAGAACCGTGGGCCAAGAGACCCAGTACTTC; CDR3: CASRTVGQETQYF
size: .; D: TRBD2; V: TRBV24-1; J: TRBJ2-3; DNA: TGTGCCACCAGCCTAGCGGGATTGGGCGCAGATACGCAGTATTTT; CDR3: CATSLAGLGADTQYF
size: .; D: TRBD2; V: TRBV6-1; J: TRBJ2-2; DNA: TGTGCCAGCAGCACTAGCGGGAGGATAAACACCGGGGAGCTGTTTTTT; CDR3: CASSTSGRINTGELFF
size: few; D: .; V: TRBV11-2; J: TRBJ2-1; DNA: TGTGCCAGCAGCTTAGAAGGCTGGTATGAGCAGTTCTTC; CDR3: CASSLEGWYEQFF
size: .; D: TRBD1; V: TRBV15; J: TRBJ1-2; DNA: TGTGCCACCAGCAGAAACCCGGGACAGCCGGACTATGGCTACACCTTC; CDR3: CATSRNPGQPDYGYTF
size: many; D: .; V: TRBV5-8; J: TRBJ1-1; DNA: TGTGCCAGCAGCCAGATATACAGGGTGCCTGAAGCTTTCTTT; CDR3: CASSQIYRVPEAFF
size: few; D: .; V: TRBV5-1; J: TRBJ2-6; DNA: TGCGCCAGCAGCTTGGATACCGGGTCTGGGGCCAACGTCCTGACTTTC; CDR3: CASSLDTGSGANVLTF
size: many; D: .; V: TRBV20-1; J: TRBJ1-4; DNA: TGCAGTGCTAGAGCAGGCCTCGGCGAAAAACTGTTTTTT; CDR3: CSARAGLGEKLFF
size: .; D: TRBD1; V: TRBV9; J: TRBJ2-7; DNA: TGTGCCAGCAGCGGGGACAGGGCCCCTCGGAACGAGCAGTACTTC; CDR3: CASSGDRAPRNEQYF
size: few; D: .; V: TRBV5-1; J: TRBJ2-7; DNA: TGCGCCAGCAGCTTGGTGCCAGGCCCCCGGAACGAGCAGTACTTC; CDR3: CASSLVPGPRNEQYF
size: .; D: .; V: TRBV12-3/TRBV12-4; J: TRBJ2-3; DNA: TGTGCCAGCAGTTTCCATGGGGCTTCAGATACGCAGTATTTT; CDR3: CASSFHGASDTQYF
size: .; D: .; V: TRBV6-2/TRBV6-3; J: TRBJ1-5; DNA: TGTGCCAGCAGCCTCAGGGGCTTGGGGCAGCCCCAGCATTTT; CDR3: CASSLRGLGQPQHF
size: .; D: .; V: TRBV15; J: TRBJ2-3; DNA: TGTGCCACCAGCAGAGATGGGGGGAGCTTTACTTTTCTTAGCACAGATACGCAGTATTTT; CDR3: CATSRDGGSFTFLSTDTQYF
size: .; D: TRBD2; V: TRBV7-2; J: TRBJ2-2; DNA: TGTGCCAGCAGCTTACGGGTAGCGGGAGCTATCGGGGAGCTGTTTTTT; CDR3: CASSLRVAGAIGELFF
size: .; D: TRBD2; V: TRBV28; J: TRBJ2-3; DNA: TGTGCCAGCAGTTCACCAGGGACTAGCTCGAGAGATACGCAGTATTTT; CDR3: CASSSPGTSSRDTQYF
size: .; D: .; V: TRBV7-2; J: TRBJ2-5; DNA: TGTGCCAGCAGCTCCGACCAACAAGGGACCCAGTACTTC; CDR3: CASSSDQQGTQYF
size: .; D: .; V: TRBV7-2; J: TRBJ1-5; DNA: TGTGCCAGCAGCTTATCTCCACAGGCGGGGAGAACCCAGCATTTT; CDR3: CASSLSPQAGRTQHF
size: .; D: TRBD2; V: TRBV28; J: TRBJ2-7; DNA: TGTGCCATTCAGACTAGCTACCTTGAGCAGTACTTC; CDR3: CAIQTSYLEQYF
size: .; D: .; V: TRBV18; J: TRBJ2-3; DNA: TGTGCCAGCTCACCAGTGCAAGCCACAGATACGCAGTATTTT; CDR3: CASSPVQATDTQYF
size: few; D: .; V: TRBV5-1; J: TRBJ1-1; DNA: TGCGCCAGCAGCTTGGATTCTGGCCCGAATCGGGTCCTCTTT; CDR3: CASSLDSGPNRVLF
size: .; D: .; V: TRBV4-3; J: TRBJ1-6; DNA: TGCGCCAGCAGCTCCAGTTGGGGGTCGGCCATTAATTCACCCCTCCACTTT; CDR3: CASSSSWGSAINSPLHF
size: .; D: .; V: TRBV4-3; J: TRBJ2-4; DNA: TGCGCCAGCAGCCAATCCGAGGGAAGTCGGAACATTCAGTACTTC; CDR3: CASSQSEGSRNIQYF
size: .; D: TRBD1; V: TRBV28; J: TRBJ1-5; DNA: TGTGCCAGCAGTTCTTACAGGGGGAGCTTGGGCAATCAGCCCCAGCATTTT; CDR3: CASSSYRGSLGNQPQHF
size: .; D: TRBD1; V: TRBV28; J: TRBJ2-1; DNA: TGTGCCAGCAGTTTTCCCCCGGGACAGGACAATGAGCAGTTCTTC; CDR3: CASSFPPGQDNEQFF
size: .; D: .; V: TRBV12-3/TRBV12-4; J: TRBJ2-2; DNA: TGTGCCAGCAGTTTGGGGCGTAGTCTATCCGGGGAGCTGTTTTTT; CDR3: CASSLGRSLSGELFF
size: .; D: .; V: TRBV4-1; J: TRBJ2-7; DNA: TGCGCCAGCAGCCAAGTAGGCGGATTCTCCTACGAGCAGTACTTC; CDR3: CASSQVGGFSYEQYF
size: few; D: .; V: TRBV5-1; J: TRBJ2-5; DNA: TGCGCCAGCAGCTACTCTCGGACCAACCCCCAAGAGACCCAGTACTTC; CDR3: CASSYSRTNPQETQYF
size: .; D: .; V: TRBV3-1; J: TRBJ2-6; DNA: TGTGCCAGCAGCCAAGGGGGGGGCACTGGGGCCAACGTCCTGACTTTC; CDR3: CASSQGGGTGANVLTF
size: few; D: .; V: TRBV20-1; J: TRBJ2-5; DNA: TGCAGTGCTAGAAACCTCCGGGACACTTGGTACCAAGAGACCCAGTACTTC; CDR3: CSARNLRDTWYQETQYF
size: .; D: TRBD2; V: TRBV20-1; J: TRBJ2-2; DNA: TGCAGTGCTAGGCGGCTAGCGGGGAACAGCGGGGAGCTGTTTTTT; CDR3: CSARRLAGNSGELFF
size: many; D: TRBD1; V: TRBV5-1; J: TRBJ2-1; DNA: TGCGCCAGCAGCTTGGGACAGGGGAGCAATGAGCAGTTCTTC; CDR3: CASSLGQGSNEQFF